Following are 5 T cell receptor beta chains from one sample sequenced in a study of T cell repertoires in cytomegalovirus infection (dated by TCRdb to between 2018 and 2021). The treatment or condition label corresponds to: in vitro stimulation with specific CMV peptide epitopes to enrich CMV-specific T cells. What these receptors recognize is not known. The listed sequencing device is Illumina HiSeq 1500. TCRdb's own reprocessing of the public reads used fastp at Q25 and MiXCR and kept productive beta chains. Each entry is one CDR3 protein sequence, shown with its most common DNA and genes. This sample lists around 300,000 distinct CDR3 sequences; around 25% were detected once. Approximately 12% of the sample goes to the ten largest clones. The sample here was cultured PBMCs, taken from culture after CMV antigen stimulation. The source of these receptors is a human donor in good health (CMV status not recorded). Some clones in this sample may be carry-over from other donors' samples.

The chain links TRBV11-3 to TRBJ2-3; D unresolved. V was trimmed by 3 bases and J by 2 bases, leaving 6 bases between them. CDR1 SGHNT and CDR2 YENEEA come from the germline V gene. The CDR3 consists of 13 residues. For the CDR3, the DNA is TGTGCCAGCAGCTTCAGTTTCACAGATACGCAGTATTTT. It codes for CASSFSFTDTQYF.

The sample holds a few counts of this clonotype. The genes are TRBV6-6 and TRBJ2-3; a weak D match, TRBD2 (6 bases). CDR3 length: 16 amino acids. From germline, CDR1 is MNHNY and CDR2 SVGAGI (reference sequence). Trimming left V 7 bases short and J 2 bases short, with 19 bases between. In nucleotides, the CDR3 is TGTGCCAGCACTAACTCTATGGGACTCCACACAGATACGCAGTATTTT. It translates to CASTNSMGLHTDTQYF.

This clonotype was found a few times. The rearrangement uses TRBV28 and TRBJ2-3; 15 bases are a match to TRBD2. Per the germline V gene, CDR1 is MDHEN and CDR2 is SYDVKM. This CDR3 region has 16 residues. The junction had 2 bases not matched to a gene; V was cut back by 4 bases and J by 3 bases. DNA of the CDR3: TGTGCCAGCAGTTCGGGACTAGCGGGAGGTACAGATACGCAGTATTTT. Protein: CASSSGLAGGTDTQYF.

This clonotype was counted between two and nine times. The CDR3 reads CASSLDRGTSNQPQHF. The CDR3 DNA reads TGTGCCAGCAGCTTGGACCGGGGTACGAGCAATCAGCCCCAGCATTTT. The J gene is TRBJ1-5, the V gene TRBV5-6, with no clear D. This CDR3 is built from 16 residues. Germline-derived CDR1 and CDR2 are SGHDT and YYEEEE. The germline V and J ends were trimmed by 0 bases and 1 base, with 11 bases remaining between them.

The table lists this clonotype with a few counts. The genes are TRBV7-2 and TRBJ2-1; D uncertain. The CDR3 is 16 amino acids. The germline V gene has CDR1 SGHTA and CDR2 FQGNSA. Trimming removed 5 bases at V and 0 bases at J, with 14 bases between. The CDR3: CASSPASPSSYNEQFF. The CDR3 DNA is TGTGCCAGCAGCCCAGCGAGTCCCAGCTCCTACAATGAGCAGTTCTTC.